This T cell receptor (beta chain) was identified in a study of beta chain features in type 1 diabetes. Notes on the study in general: Patients with type 1 diabetes carried fewer insertions and had more deletions at their VDJ junctions. Sequencing of cDNA might inflate the share of cells that strongly express TCR.

TCRB transcripts that were expressed got sequenced, as all of the isolated RNA had been reverse transcribed. The assay was immunoSEQ multiplex PCR, and TCRdb's table has in-frame clones only and misses some. This sample yields 300,000 or so clones, of which less than 10% are seen a single time; around 0.44% belongs to the top ten. This clone was picked up many times. What it recognizes is unknown. Germline CDR1 and CDR2: SGHTA and FQGNSA. This CDR3 has 13 residues. Trimming took off 0 bases at V and 7 bases at J, with 9 bases between the two ends. One heparinised blood draw, averaging about 100 mL, came from each donor. Markers CD45RO/CCR7/CD25/CD127/CD95/CD27 served to sort CD4+ naive, central memory, regulatory and stem cell-like memory cells.

This TCR was sampled from a woman aged 18-29 years in good health. V is TRBV7-2 and J is TRBJ1-1; no clear D gene. Source material: central memory CD4+ T cells from blood. CDR3 nucleotides: TGTGCCAGCAGCTTAGCAGCGGGCGGTGAAGCTTTCTTT. As protein: CASSLAAGGEAFF.